This record concerns one T cell receptor (beta chain) sequence. The data were taken from a study of control samples from healthy donors and cancer patients. V was shortened by 0 bases and J by 4 bases, with 11 bases between the two germline ends. The CDR3 length is 15 residues. Germline-derived CDR1 and CDR2 are SGDLS and YYNGEE. Method: immunoSEQ multiplex PCR; TCRdb's copy keeps in-frame clones and lacks some. The table has 46,000 or so clones, 93% seen once. The sequence came from a woman aged 50 to 60 with head and neck cancer. This chain links TRBV9 with TRBJ1-3, with a weak D call TRBD1 (6 bases). Sequencing was performed on PBMCs. CDR3 loop: CASSVVGGRGNTIYF. CDR3 coding DNA: TGTGCCAGCAGCGTAGTGGGGGGCAGAGGAAACACCATATATTTT.